The next 8 T cell receptor beta chains were all read from a single sample in a study of CD4 T cells in lung cancer. At least 3 cm from the malignant lesion, non-adjacent lung tissue was taken from the same resection. Clones were read by immunoSEQ multiplex PCR, and TCRdb kept only the in-frame ones, dropping some. The table has more than 9,000 clones, around 69% seen once. The sequenced material came from normal lung tissue taken away from the tumor. The receptors were sampled from a man aged 55 to 70 with non-small cell lung cancer.

In this sample, this clone turned up a few times. The chain couples TRBV5-1 to TRBJ2-7, with D perhaps given as TRBD1 or TRBD2 (5 bases each). The CDR3 covers 13 residues. Germline V gene data show CDR1 as SGHRS and CDR2 as YFSETQ. V was pared by 1 base and J by 3 bases, with 8 bases between. The CDR3 protein is CASSLLGDYEQYV. The CDR3, as DNA: TGCGCCAGCAGCTTGCTGGGGGACTACGAGCAGTACGTC.

This clone was recorded a few times. The rearrangement uses TRBV9 and TRBJ2-2; 9 bases line up with TRBD2. The CDR3 has 16 amino acids. The junction had 7 bases not matched to a gene; V was cut back by 2 bases and J by 5 bases. The V gene's germline CDR1 is SGDLS and CDR2 YYNGEE. Here the CDR3 DNA reads TGTGCCAGCAGCGTCCATAGCGGGAGTCAGACCGGGGAGCTGTTTTTT. Protein product: CASSVHSGSQTGELFF. Based on the CDR3 plus reference TRBV9 and TRBJ2-2, the full variable domain is DSGVTQTPKHLITATGQRVTLRCSPRSGDLSVYWYQQSLDQGLQFLIQYYNGEERAKGNILERFSAQQFPDLHSELNLSSLELGDSALYFCASSVHSGSQTGELFFGEGSRLTVL.

The chain combines TRBV6-5 with TRBJ2-1; TRBD2 matches 7 bases. The germline V gene has CDR1 MNHEY and CDR2 SVGAGI. Trimming took 4 bases from V and 7 from J; bases not matched to a gene: 4. The CDR3 consists of 13 residues. Here the CDR3 DNA reads TGTGCCAGCAGTTTCCGTAGCGGGAATGAGCAGTTCTTC. As protein: CASSFRSGNEQFF.

This clone appeared a single time. V gene TRBV7-8 combines with J gene TRBJ1-3, with a tentative D call TRBD1 (5 bases). The V gene lost 0 bases and the J gene lost 6 bases, with 15 bases spanning the gap. Germline V gene sequence: CDR1 SGHVS, CDR2 FQNEAQ. The CDR3 contains 16 residues. CDR3 protein: CASSLASRGRENTIYF. For the CDR3, the DNA is TGTGCCAGCAGCTTAGCCAGTAGGGGAAGGGAAAACACCATATATTTT.

V usage is TRBV4-2 and J usage is TRBJ2-5; a possible D gene is TRBD2 (6 bases). This CDR3 is 17 amino acids long. Germline CDR1 and CDR2: LGHNA and YNFKEQ. The ends were cut back, 0 bases at V and 4 bases at J, with 18 bases in the middle. Here the CDR3 DNA reads TGTGCCAGCAGCCAAGATGTGACGGGAGAGGAGGGAGAGACCCAGTACTTC. As protein: CASSQDVTGEEGETQYF.

A note on this clone: One junction end disagrees with the germline gene, perhaps due to a read error. The gene calls are TRBV27 and TRBJ2-2; 8 bases align to TRBD1. The CDR3 totals 14 residues. From germline, CDR1 is MNHEY and CDR2 SMNVEV (reference sequence). The CDR3 DNA sequence: TGTGCCGGCAGTAGACAGGGGCATACCGGGGAGCTGTTTTTT. It is translated as CAGSRQGHTGELFF.

J is TRBJ1-4 and V is TRBV27, with 8 positions matching TRBD1. V lost 5 bases, J lost 8 bases, and 10 bases stayed unmatched. Germline V gene data show CDR1 as MNHEY and CDR2 as SMNVEV (reference sequence). This CDR3 is 15 amino acids long. The CDR3 nucleotides read TGTGCCAGCAGTCCTCGGGACAGGATTTGGGAAAAACTGTTTTTT. Protein: CASSPRDRIWEKLFF.

V usage is TRBV12-1 and J usage is TRBJ2-2; TRBD1 reflects the table's D call only, with no check against the DNA. TRBV12-1 is a listed pseudogene. The length of the CDR3 is 18 residues. The CDR3 protein is CASSFANRGTPSAGELFF. DNA of the CDR3: TGTGCCAGCAGCTTTGCGAATCGTGGGACACCGTCGGCCGGGGAGCTGTTTTTT.